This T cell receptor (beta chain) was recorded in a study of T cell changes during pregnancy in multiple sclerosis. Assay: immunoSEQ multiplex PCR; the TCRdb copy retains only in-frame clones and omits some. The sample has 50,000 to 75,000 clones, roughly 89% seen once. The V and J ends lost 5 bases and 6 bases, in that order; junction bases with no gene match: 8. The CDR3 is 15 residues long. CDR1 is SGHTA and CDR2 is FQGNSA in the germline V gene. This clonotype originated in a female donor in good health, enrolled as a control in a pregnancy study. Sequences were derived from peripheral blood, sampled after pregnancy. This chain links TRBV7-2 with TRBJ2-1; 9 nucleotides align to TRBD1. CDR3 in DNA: TGTGCCAGCAGCCACCCGGACAGGGGACGCAATGAGCAGTTCTTC. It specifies CASSHPDRGRNEQFF. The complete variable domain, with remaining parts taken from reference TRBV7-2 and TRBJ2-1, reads GAGVSQSPSNKVTEKGKDVELRCDPISGHTALYWYRQSLGQGLEFLIYFQGNSAPDKSGLPSDRFSAERTGGSVSTLTIQRTQQEDSAVYLCASSHPDRGRNEQFFGPGTRLTVL.